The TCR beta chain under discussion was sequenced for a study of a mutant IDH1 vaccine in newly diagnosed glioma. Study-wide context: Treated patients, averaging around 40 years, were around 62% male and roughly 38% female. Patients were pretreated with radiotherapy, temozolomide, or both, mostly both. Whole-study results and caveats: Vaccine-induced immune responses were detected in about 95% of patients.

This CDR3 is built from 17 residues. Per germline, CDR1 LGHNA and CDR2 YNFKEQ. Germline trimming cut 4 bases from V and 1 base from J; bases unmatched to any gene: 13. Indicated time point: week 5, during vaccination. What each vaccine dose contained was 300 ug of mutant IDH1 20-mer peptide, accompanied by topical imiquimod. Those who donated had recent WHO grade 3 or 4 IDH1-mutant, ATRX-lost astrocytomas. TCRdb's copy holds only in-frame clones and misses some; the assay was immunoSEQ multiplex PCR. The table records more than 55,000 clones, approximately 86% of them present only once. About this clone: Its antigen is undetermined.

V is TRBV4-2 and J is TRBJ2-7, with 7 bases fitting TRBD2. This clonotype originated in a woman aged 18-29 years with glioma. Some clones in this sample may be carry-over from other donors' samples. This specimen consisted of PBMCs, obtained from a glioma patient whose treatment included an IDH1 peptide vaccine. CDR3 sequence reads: CASSLWGLAGNSYEQYF. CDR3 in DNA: TGTGCCAGCAGCCTTTGGGGTTTAGCGGGTAATTCCTACGAGCAGTACTTC.